This T cell receptor (beta chain) was recovered during a study of blood T cell repertoires in COVID-19. Study-wide context: The United States, Italy and Spain supplied acute and convalescent COVID-19 samples. In each case, the material was cDNA or gDNA derived from T cells, B-cell-depleted T cells, or PBMCs.

Authors' methods: How many nucleated cells were present was estimated from reference gene primer amplification. Assay used: immunoSEQ multiplex PCR; TCRdb lists only in-frame clones, some missing. The D gene and trimming were derived from the DNA, and the V and J assignments and clone size from that table. The data show roughly 200,000 clones, with around 90% seen just once and around 7% held by the top ten. The sequence was collected from a man aged 35-49 years with acute or convalescent COVID-19. The specimen was peripheral blood.

CDR3 bases: TGTGCCAGCTGTTTCAGGGGAGAGAACAATCAGCCCCAGCATTTT. Its translation: CASCFRGENNQPQHF. The chain is built from TRBV7-6 and TRBJ1-5, with a weak D call TRBD1 (6 bases). Germline CDR1 SGHVS, CDR2 FNYEAQ. This CDR3 is built from 15 residues. V was shortened by 8 bases and J by 3 bases, with 17 bases between the two germline ends.